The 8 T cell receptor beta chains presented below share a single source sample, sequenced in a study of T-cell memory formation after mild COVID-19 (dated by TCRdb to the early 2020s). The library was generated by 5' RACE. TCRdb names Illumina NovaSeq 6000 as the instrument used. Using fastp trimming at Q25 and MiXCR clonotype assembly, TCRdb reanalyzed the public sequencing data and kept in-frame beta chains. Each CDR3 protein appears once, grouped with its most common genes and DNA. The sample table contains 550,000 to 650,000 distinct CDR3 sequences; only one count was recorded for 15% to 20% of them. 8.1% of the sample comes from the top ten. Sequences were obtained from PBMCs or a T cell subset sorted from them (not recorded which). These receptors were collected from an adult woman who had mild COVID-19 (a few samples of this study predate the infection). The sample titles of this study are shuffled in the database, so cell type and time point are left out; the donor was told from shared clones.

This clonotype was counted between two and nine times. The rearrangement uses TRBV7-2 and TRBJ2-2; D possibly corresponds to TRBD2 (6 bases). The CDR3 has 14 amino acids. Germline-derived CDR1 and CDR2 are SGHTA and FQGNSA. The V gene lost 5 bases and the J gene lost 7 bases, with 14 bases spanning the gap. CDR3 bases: TGTGCCAGCAGCCCTGCGGGGCTCGGCGGGGAGCTGTTTTTT. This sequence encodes CASSPAGLGGELFF.

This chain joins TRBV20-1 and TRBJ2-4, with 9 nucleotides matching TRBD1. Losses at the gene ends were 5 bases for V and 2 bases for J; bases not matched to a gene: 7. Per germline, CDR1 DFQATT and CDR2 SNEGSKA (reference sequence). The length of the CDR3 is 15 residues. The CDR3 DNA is TGCAGTGCTCCGCGGACAGGGGATACCAAAAACATTCAGTACTTC. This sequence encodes CSAPRTGDTKNIQYF.

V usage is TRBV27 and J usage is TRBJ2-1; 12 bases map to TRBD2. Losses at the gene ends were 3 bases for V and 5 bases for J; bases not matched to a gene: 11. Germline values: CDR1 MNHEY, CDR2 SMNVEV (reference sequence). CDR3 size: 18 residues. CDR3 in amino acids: CASSLFSSGRAPNNEQFF. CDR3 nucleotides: TGTGCCAGCAGTTTGTTTTCTAGCGGGAGGGCCCCTAACAATGAGCAGTTCTTC.

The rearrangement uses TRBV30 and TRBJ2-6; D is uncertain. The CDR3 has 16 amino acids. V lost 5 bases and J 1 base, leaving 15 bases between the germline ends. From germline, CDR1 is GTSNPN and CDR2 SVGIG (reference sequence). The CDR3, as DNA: TGTGCCTGGGCGGTGGACCGTCAATCTGGGGCCAACGTCCTGACTTTC. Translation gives CAWAVDRQSGANVLTF.

The CDR3 protein is CASSLTVRYEQYF. In nucleotides, the CDR3 is TGTGCCAGCAGCTTAACGGTACGGTACGAGCAGTACTTC. The chain couples TRBV11-3 to TRBJ2-7, with D hard to call. CDR3 length: 13 amino acids. V was trimmed by 2 bases and J by 4 bases, leaving 9 bases between them. Per germline, CDR1 SGHNT and CDR2 YENEEA. Drawing the rest from reference TRBV11-3 and TRBJ2-7, the complete variable domain is EAGVVQSPRYKIIEKKQPVAFWCNPISGHNTLYWYLQNLGQGPELLIRYENEEAVDDSQLPKDRFSAERLKGVDSTLKIQPAELGDSAVYLCASSLTVRYEQYFGPGTRLTVT.

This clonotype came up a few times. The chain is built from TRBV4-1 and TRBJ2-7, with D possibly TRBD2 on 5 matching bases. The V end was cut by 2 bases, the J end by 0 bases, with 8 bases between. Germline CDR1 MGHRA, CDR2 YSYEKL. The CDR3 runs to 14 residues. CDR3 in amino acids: CASSQSEASYEQYF. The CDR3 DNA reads TGCGCCAGCAGCCAATCGGAGGCCTCCTACGAGCAGTACTTC.

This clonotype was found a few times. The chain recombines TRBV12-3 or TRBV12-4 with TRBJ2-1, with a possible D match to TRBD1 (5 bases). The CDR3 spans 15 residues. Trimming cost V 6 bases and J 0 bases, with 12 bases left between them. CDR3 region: CASRSRGGSYNEQFF. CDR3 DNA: TGTGCCAGCAGATCAAGGGGTGGCTCCTACAATGAGCAGTTCTTC.

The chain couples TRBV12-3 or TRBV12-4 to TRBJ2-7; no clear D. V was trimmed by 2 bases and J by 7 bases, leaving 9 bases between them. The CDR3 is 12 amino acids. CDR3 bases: TGTGCCAGCAGTTTATATCGGTTTGAGCAGTACTTC. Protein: CASSLYRFEQYF.